One and the same sample provided the 11 T cell receptor beta chains below, sequenced in a study of T-cell memory formation after mild COVID-19. TCRdb reprocessed the 5' RACE reads with MiXCR, giving one entry per CDR3 protein. The sample records 300,000 to 350,000 distinct CDR3 sequences, approximately 14% being singletons. The specimen was PBMCs or a T cell subset sorted from them (not recorded which). The origin of the receptors is a man aged 18-30 years who had mild COVID-19 (a few samples of this study predate the infection). Cell type and time point are not known.

This clonotype has only a few counts. Here the CDR3 reads CASSLWQESSYNSPLHF. In DNA form, the CDR3 reads TGCGCCAGCAGCTTGTGGCAGGAGAGCTCCTATAATTCACCCCTCCACTTT. The chain carries TRBV5-1 and TRBJ1-6; the D is unclear. The CDR3 spans 17 residues. Germline V CDR1 and CDR2: SGHRS, YFSETQ. Deletions cut 1 base from V and 0 bases from J, with 11 bases between.

This clonotype came up a few times. The chain is built from TRBV11-2 and TRBJ2-7; 8 nucleotides align to TRBD1. Germline V gene data show CDR1 as SGHAT and CDR2 as FQNNGV. This CDR3 region has 14 residues. J lost 6 bases, V lost 5 bases, and 9 bases had no gene match. The CDR3 region is CASSPPDRAAEQYF. In DNA form, the CDR3 reads TGTGCCAGCAGCCCCCCGGACAGGGCGGCCGAGCAGTACTTC.

The rearrangement joins TRBV2 to TRBJ2-5, with 9 positions matching TRBD2. The CDR3 extends over 14 amino acids. Looked up from germline, CDR1 is SNHLY and CDR2 is FYNNEI. V trimming: 0 bases; J trimming: 5 bases; junction bases outside the gene matches: 1. The CDR3 region has the DNA TGTGCCAGCAGTGAAGCGCTAGCGGGGGAGACCCAGTACTTC. Protein: CASSEALAGETQYF.

This clonotype was found a few times. This chain joins TRBV7-3 and TRBJ2-1; D gene ambiguous. Per germline, CDR1 SGHTA and CDR2 FQGTGA. Deletions cut 4 bases from V and 0 bases from J, with 10 bases between. This CDR3 has 15 amino acids. CDR3 nucleotide sequence: TGTGCCAGCAGCTCCATTTGGAGCTCCTACAATGAGCAGTTCTTC. Residues: CASSSIWSSYNEQFF.

The chain uses TRBV6-2 or TRBV6-3 and TRBJ1-1; D gene ambiguous. This CDR3 comprises 15 residues. V dropped 6 bases and J dropped 1 base, with 15 bases sitting between them. Per the germline V gene, CDR1 is MNHEY and CDR2 is SVGEGT. CDR3 bases: TGTGCCAGCAGCTCCCTACTAAAGGGGAACACTGAAGCTTTCTTT. It yields the protein CASSSLLKGNTEAFF.

This clonotype was detected only a few times. The chain carries TRBV9 and TRBJ1-1, with 11 bases matching TRBD1. There are 15 residues in the CDR3. With V trimmed by 0 bases and J by 7 bases, 5 bases remained unmatched. Per the germline V gene, CDR1 is SGDLS and CDR2 is YYNGEE. CDR3 nucleotides: TGTGCCAGCAGCGTAGCGGACAGGGGGCAGGGTGAAGCTTTCTTT. It is translated as CASSVADRGQGEAFF.

V gene TRBV7-9 combines with J gene TRBJ1-6; 10 nucleotides match TRBD1. The germline CDR1 and CDR2 sequences are SEHNR and FQNEAQ (reference sequence). V was pared by 3 bases and J by 9 bases, with 2 bases of the junction left unmatched. This CDR3 region has 14 residues. DNA for the CDR3: TGTGCCAGCAGCTTCGGGACAGGGGCTTCACCCCTCCACTTT. Its translation is CASSFGTGASPLHF.

J is TRBJ1-1 and V is TRBV6-5; TRBD1 might be the D (5 bases). The germline V and J ends were trimmed by 4 bases and 5 bases, with 14 bases remaining between them. The CDR3 spans 14 residues. Germline-derived CDR1 and CDR2 are MNHEY and SVGAGI. The CDR3 loop is CASSSGALGTEAFF. The CDR3 DNA reads TGTGCCAGCAGTTCTGGGGCCCTGGGGACTGAAGCTTTCTTT.

The rearrangement joins TRBV12-3 or TRBV12-4 to TRBJ2-1; D is undetermined. Trimming cost V 6 bases and J 7 bases, with 13 bases left between them. This CDR3 spans 13 amino acids. The CDR3 here is CASSSGVGNEQFF. CDR3 nucleotides: TGTGCCAGCAGCTCTGGCGTGGGGAATGAGCAGTTCTTC.

V is TRBV12-3 or TRBV12-4 and J is TRBJ1-1, with 8 bases matching TRBD1. This CDR3 is 13 amino acids long. The V segment lost 10 bases and the J segment 2 bases; nucleotides outside the gene matches: 6. The CDR3 region is CATRDRINTEAFF. The CDR3 DNA is TGTGCCACCAGGGACAGGATAAACACTGAAGCTTTCTTT.

This clonotype showed up just a few times. The chain recombines TRBV10-3 with TRBJ2-1, with a possible D match to TRBD2 (5 bases). CDR3 size: 13 residues. Germline loops: CDR1 ENHRY, CDR2 SYGVKD. With 7 bases removed from V and 0 bases from J, the gap between germline ends came to 7 bases. This chain's CDR3 is CAIKSGSYNEQFF. In nucleotides, the CDR3 is TGTGCCATCAAGAGCGGCTCCTACAATGAGCAGTTCTTC.